Below, 20 T cell receptor beta chains from the same sample are listed, as sequenced in a study of post-analysis software for immune sequencing data. Study-wide results and limits: Controls had lower frequencies than patients of a handful of TRBV segments, which included TRBV5-6, TRBV5-1 and TRBV20-1.

Presence of unique molecular identifiers characterized the TCR beta cDNA libraries. TCRdb re-analysed the PCR reads in MiXCR, keeping a single row per CDR3 protein. The data show hundreds of thousands of distinct CDR3 sequences, around 34% seen once. Antigens for these TCRs are unknown. The sequenced material came from blood. The origin of the receptors is a girl between 5 and 17 years old with multiple sclerosis.

This clonotype has at least ten counts. The rearrangement uses TRBV29-1 and TRBJ2-1; D is ambiguous. This CDR3 has 12 amino acids. Germline CDR1 reads SQVTM; CDR2 reads ANQGSEA. Trimming left V 5 bases short and J 8 bases short, with 13 bases between. CDR3 sequence reads: CSVRATGYEQFF. The CDR3 DNA follows: TGCAGCGTTCGGGCCACTGGGTATGAGCAGTTCTTC.

This clonotype came up many times. The rearrangement uses TRBV7-6 and TRBJ1-5; D is undetermined. This CDR3 region has 12 residues. Germline loops: CDR1 SGHVS, CDR2 FNYEAQ. The V gene lost 3 bases and the J gene lost 7 bases, with 7 bases spanning the gap. The CDR3 DNA sequence: TGTGCCAGCAGCTTTTCCGGACAGCCCCAGCATTTT. Encoded protein: CASSFSGQPQHF.

This clonotype was counted only a few times. The rearrangement links TRBV11-2 to TRBJ2-3, with a weak D call TRBD1 (6 bases). Germline-derived CDR1 and CDR2 are SGHAT and FQNNGV. This CDR3 contains 16 residues. The ends were cut back, 5 bases at V and 0 bases at J, with 15 bases in the middle. The CDR3 DNA follows: TGTGCCAGCAGCCCTTGGGGGCAGATTAGCACAGATACGCAGTATTTT. This sequence encodes CASSPWGQISTDTQYF.

Worth noting for this clonotype: An end of the junction differs from the germline gene, which may be a read error. This sequence joins TRBV20-1 and TRBJ1-4; tentatively, D is TRBD1 (6 bases). Germline V CDR1 and CDR2: DFQATT, SNEGSKA (reference sequence). The CDR3 extends over 15 amino acids. CDR3 in DNA: TGCAGTGCTAGAGATCTAGGGGGGACTAATGAAAAACGGTTTTTT. It is translated as CSARDLGGTNEKRFF.

This clonotype was seen more than once but under ten times. The genes are TRBV4-1 and TRBJ1-1, with D perhaps matching TRBD1 (6 bases). This CDR3 contains 16 residues. CDR1 and CDR2 (germline): MGHRA, YSYEKL. The V end lost 0 bases, the J end lost 4 bases, and 15 bases lay between the germline ends. The CDR3 region is CASSQEGARGGTEAFF. The CDR3 DNA sequence: TGCGCCAGCAGCCAAGAGGGGGCGAGGGGGGGCACTGAAGCTTTCTTT.

The CDR3 DNA follows: TGTGCCAGCAGCCAAAACAGGGGGCTCTCAAATCAGCCCCAGCATTTT. This sequence encodes CASSQNRGLSNQPQHF. The genes are TRBV6-4 and TRBJ1-5; the match to TRBD1 covers 9 bases. V lost 6 bases to trimming and J lost 4 bases; unmatched junction nucleotides: 10. The V gene's germline CDR1 is MRHNA and CDR2 SNTAGT. CDR3 length equals 16 residues.

This rearrangement joins TRBV28 to TRBJ2-3, with 8 nucleotides matching TRBD2. The trim removed 6 bases at V and 4 bases at J, leaving 12 bases unmatched. Germline CDR1 MDHEN, CDR2 SYDVKM. The CDR3 extends over 16 amino acids. CDR3 sequence: CASSPGTRGDPDTQYF. CDR3 nucleotide sequence: TGTGCCAGCAGCCCCGGGACTAGAGGGGACCCAGATACGCAGTATTTT.

The V call is TRBV4-2, the J call TRBJ1-2, with 7 positions matching TRBD1. Germline loops: CDR1 LGHNA, CDR2 YNFKEQ. This CDR3 has 14 residues. The V segment lost 4 bases and the J segment 7 bases; nucleotides outside the gene matches: 9. CDR3 sequence: CASSRDRDLGGYTF. The DNA for the CDR3 is TGTGCCAGCAGCCGAGACAGGGATTTGGGTGGCTACACCTTC.

There are many counts of this clonotype. The V gene is TRBV9, the J gene TRBJ2-5; tentative D call: TRBD2 (5 bases). This CDR3 contains 14 residues. With 2 bases removed from V and 5 bases from J, the gap between germline ends came to 13 bases. Germline CDR1 reads SGDLS; CDR2 reads YYNGEE. CDR3 nucleotides: TGTGCCAGCAGCGTCACCGGGGAGAGGGAGACCCAGTACTTC. Its protein product is CASSVTGERETQYF.

The gene calls are TRBV6-5 and TRBJ2-7; TRBD2 might be the D (7 bases). Trimming removed 5 bases at V and 2 bases at J, with 13 bases between. The CDR3 spans 14 residues. The germline CDR1 and CDR2 sequences are MNHEY and SVGAGI. The CDR3 reads CASSKRDTTYEQYF. CDR3 nucleotide sequence: TGTGCCAGCAGTAAGCGGGACACTACCTACGAGCAGTACTTC.

J is TRBJ2-7 and V is TRBV20-1, with TRBD2 as a possible D gene (6 bases). There are 14 residues in the CDR3. Trimming cost V 2 bases and J 0 bases, with 11 bases left between them. Germline loops: CDR1 DFQATT, CDR2 SNEGSKA (reference sequence). The CDR3 DNA reads as TGCAGTGCTAGACGGGACTTGAGCTCCTACGAGCAGTACTTC. Amino acids: CSARRDLSSYEQYF.

Many counts were recorded for this clonotype. The chain carries TRBV5-1 and TRBJ1-4; 7 bases match TRBD1. V was clipped by 7 bases and J by 5 bases; unmatched bases: 5. Germline assignment: CDR1 SGHRS and CDR2 YFSETQ. The CDR3 contains 13 residues. This CDR3 reads CASSGQMNEKLFF. CDR3 DNA sequence: TGCGCCAGCTCGGGACAGATGAATGAAAAACTGTTTTTT.

This clonotype was seen at least ten times. This chain links TRBV5-1 with TRBJ1-4, with 8 bases aligning to TRBD1. With V trimmed by 4 bases and J by 2 bases, 4 bases remained unmatched. CDR1 and CDR2 from the germline V gene are SGHRS and YFSETQ. The CDR3 spans 15 residues. The CDR3 DNA sequence: TGCGCCAGCAGCCCGGACAGGGTTACTAATGAAAAACTGTTTTTT. It specifies CASSPDRVTNEKLFF.

The chain carries TRBV7-6 and TRBJ1-1; 10 bases line up with TRBD1. The CDR3 has 16 residues. The germline V gene encodes CDR1 SGHVS and CDR2 FNYEAQ. V was pared by 3 bases and J by 2 bases, with 6 bases of the junction left unmatched. CDR3 coding DNA: TGTGCCAGCAGCTTGAGGGACAGGGGCCGAAACACTGAAGCTTTCTTT. Translated, it gives CASSLRDRGRNTEAFF.

The gene calls are TRBV3-1 and TRBJ2-3; 12 nucleotides align to TRBD2. The CDR3 sequence is 17 residues long. CDR1 and CDR2 from the germline V gene are LGHDT and YNNKEL (reference sequence). Trimming cost V 2 bases and J 3 bases; bases outside gene matches: 6. The chain's CDR3 is CASSQLAGGPGTDTQYF. CDR3 bases: TGTGCCAGCAGCCAACTAGCGGGAGGGCCAGGTACAGATACGCAGTATTTT.

This clonotype was seen repeatedly, ten times or more. The chain combines TRBV27 with TRBJ1-2; a weak D match, TRBD1 (5 bases). V was cut by 3 bases and J by 3 bases, with 11 bases left in between. This CDR3 has 14 amino acids. The germline CDR1 and CDR2 sequences are MNHEY and SMNVEV (reference sequence). The CDR3 loop reads CASSFRASDYGYTF. The CDR3 bases are TGTGCCAGCAGTTTCAGGGCCTCGGACTATGGCTACACCTTC.

This clonotype turned up a few times. The V call is TRBV24-1, the J call TRBJ2-1; 7 bases match TRBD2. V dropped 10 bases and J dropped 3; count of bases not matched to a gene: 17. The CDR3 is made up of 17 amino acids. Looked up from germline, CDR1 is KGHDR and CDR2 is SFDVKD. CDR3 loop: CATRKSKGREYYNEQFF. CDR3 in DNA: TGTGCCACAAGGAAAAGTAAGGGGCGGGAGTACTACAATGAGCAGTTCTTC.

The chain is built from TRBV2 and TRBJ1-1; D gene uncertain. The CDR3 is made up of 12 amino acids. Deletions cut 3 bases from V and 5 bases from J, with 7 bases between. Germline V lookup: CDR1 SNHLY, CDR2 FYNNEI. DNA of the CDR3: TGTGCCAGCAGTGAGACGAGGACTGAAGCTTTCTTT. Protein: CASSETRTEAFF.

This rearrangement joins TRBV7-9 to TRBJ2-3; 9 nucleotides agree with TRBD1. The CDR3 is 15 residues long. Germline assignment: CDR1 SEHNR and CDR2 FQNEAQ (reference sequence). With 5 bases clipped from V and 2 bases from J, the junction kept 5 bases outside the gene matches. CDR3 nucleotides: TGTGCCAGCAGCCTCACAGGGGGCAACACAGATACGCAGTATTTT. Protein product: CASSLTGGNTDTQYF.

The chain combines TRBV6-5 with TRBJ2-7, with 10 bases identical to TRBD2. The trim removed 0 bases at V and 7 bases at J, leaving 15 bases unmatched. Looked up from germline, CDR1 is MNHEY and CDR2 is SVGAGI. The length of the CDR3 is 18 residues. The CDR3 nucleotides read TGTGCCAGCAGTTACTCGTTTTCGGGACTAGCGCTGTACAATGAGCAGTACTTC. This gives the protein CASSYSFSGLALYNEQYF.